Below, 17 T cell receptor beta chains from the same sample are listed, as sequenced in a study of blood T cell repertoires in COVID-19. Some clones are missing from TCRdb's copy, which holds only in-frame ones; the method was immunoSEQ multiplex PCR. Of about 270,000 clones listed, roughly 86% were seen once; the top ten hold roughly 8%. Sequencing was done on a sample of peripheral blood. The source of these receptors is a man aged 40-55 years with active or convalescent COVID-19.

This chain links TRBV7-9 with TRBJ1-5; 7 nucleotides match TRBD1. The V gene's germline CDR1 is SEHNR and CDR2 FQNEAQ (reference sequence). This CDR3 has 16 amino acids. The V segment lost 1 base and the J segment 6 bases; nucleotides outside the gene matches: 9. The CDR3 loop reads CASSLVSRGIGQPQHF. The CDR3 DNA is TGTGCCAGCAGCTTAGTATCCAGGGGGATAGGTCAGCCCCAGCATTTT.

The table lists this clone with many counts. Germline and junction disagree at one end, which may indicate a read error. The chain links TRBV4-1 to TRBJ2-7; TRBD2 aligns across 13 bases. CDR1 is MGHRA and CDR2 is YSYEKL in the germline V gene. The CDR3 sequence is 17 residues long. The CDR3 bases are TGCGCCAGCAGCCAAGGGAGACTAGCGGGGGGCTCCGACGAGCAGTACTTC. It specifies CASSQGRLAGGSDEQYF.

The chain links TRBV9 to TRBJ2-2, with D possibly TRBD2 on 6 matching bases. CDR1 SGDLS and CDR2 YYNGEE come from the germline V gene. The CDR3 extends over 14 amino acids. Trimming pared 6 bases from V and 5 bases from J, leaving 14 bases between. CDR3 in DNA: TGTGCCAGCACCCTCGGCAGCGGGACCGGGGAGCTGTTTTTT. Residues: CASTLGSGTGELFF. Full variable domain (outside the CDR3, taken from reference TRBV9 and TRBJ2-2): DSGVTQTPKHLITATGQRVTLRCSPRSGDLSVYWYQQSLDQGLQFLIQYYNGEERAKGNILERFSAQQFPDLHSELNLSSLELGDSALYFCASTLGSGTGELFFGEGSRLTVL.

This clone was seen only once. CDR3 DNA: TGTGCCAGCAGCTACGGAGGGGAGACCCAGTACTTC. This gives the protein CASSYGGETQYF. This chain links TRBV2 with TRBJ2-5; D is possibly TRBD2 (6 bases). The V end lost 6 bases, the J end lost 5 bases, and 10 bases lay between the germline ends. The CDR3 totals 12 residues. Germline lookup yields CDR1 SNHLY and CDR2 FYNNEI.

The rearrangement joins TRBV7-2 to TRBJ2-1; no clear D. In germline, CDR1 is SGHTA, CDR2 FQGNSA. Deletions cut 3 bases from V and 2 bases from J, with 8 bases between. There are 14 residues in the CDR3. DNA for the CDR3: TGTGCCAGCAGCTTTCTGACTGCCTACAATGAGCAGTTCTTC. As protein: CASSFLTAYNEQFF.

V gene TRBV19 combines with J gene TRBJ1-2; TRBD1 matches 10 bases. This CDR3 has 15 amino acids. V lost 6 bases, J lost 2 bases, and 6 bases stayed unmatched. Germline V gives CDR1 LNHDA, CDR2 SQIVND (reference sequence). CDR3 region: CASRPGTGANYGYTF. The CDR3 region has the DNA TGTGCCAGTAGGCCCGGGACAGGGGCAAACTATGGCTACACCTTC.

V and J are TRBV28 and TRBJ2-1, with 10 bases matching TRBD1. Trimming removed 2 bases from V and 7 bases from J; junction bases left unmatched: 8. The V gene's germline CDR1 is MDHEN and CDR2 SYDVKM. CDR3 length equals 16 residues. The CDR3 bases are TGTGCCAGCAGTTTACCCGGGACAGGGGAGACTAATGAGCAGTTCTTC. It yields the protein CASSLPGTGETNEQFF.

This clone turned up a few times. CDR3 DNA sequence: TGCGCCAGCAGTCCTTCCTCCCTCACCGGGGAGCTGTTTTTT. As protein: CASSPSSLTGELFF. The chain has TRBV10-1 and TRBJ2-2; D call uncertain. V lost 5 bases and J lost 4, with 11 bases in between. CDR3 length: 14 amino acids. Germline lookup yields CDR1 WNHNN and CDR2 SYGVQD (reference sequence).

The gene calls are TRBV11-2 and TRBJ2-5; 7 bases are shared with TRBD1. This CDR3 has 15 residues. V lost 4 bases and J lost 5; bases outside the gene matches: 10. Germline loops: CDR1 SGHAT, CDR2 FQNNGV. The CDR3 spells CASSSVGQPRETQYF. The CDR3 DNA is TGTGCCAGCAGCTCAGTGGGACAGCCGAGGGAGACCCAGTACTTC.

The rearrangement links TRBV19 to TRBJ2-1, with a tentative D call TRBD2 (6 bases). The V gene's germline CDR1 is LNHDA and CDR2 SQIVND (reference sequence). The CDR3 length is 12 residues. The germline V and J ends were trimmed by 3 bases and 15 bases, with 15 bases remaining between them. The CDR3 nucleotides read TGTGCCAGTAGTATGTCGGCGGGGCCAGGGTTCTTC. As protein: CASSMSAGPGFF. Together with reference TRBV19 and TRBJ2-1, the CDR3 gives the full variable domain: DGGITQSPKYLFRKEGQNVTLSCEQNLNHDAMYWYRQDPGQGLRLIYYSQIVNDFQKGDIAEGYSVSREKKESFPLTVTSAQKNPTAFYLCASSMSAGPGFFGPGTRLTVL.

This rearrangement joins TRBV18 to TRBJ1-4; tentative D call: TRBD1 (5 bases). Germline assignment: CDR1 KGHSH and CDR2 LQKENI. The CDR3 runs to 13 residues. V lost 4 bases, J lost 8 bases, and 11 bases lay in between. This chain's CDR3 is CASSLREGEKLFF. DNA for the CDR3: TGTGCCAGCTCACTCCGGGAGGGGGAAAAACTGTTTTTT.

V is TRBV6-5 and J is TRBJ1-1; 7 positions agree with TRBD1. This CDR3 has 13 amino acids. The V gene's germline CDR1 is MNHEY and CDR2 SVGAGI. Trimming at V came to 4 bases and at J to 9 bases, leaving 8 bases not matched to a gene. As DNA, the CDR3 is TGTGCCAGCAGTTCTGACAGGGTGAGTCAAGCTTTCTTT. It encodes CASSSDRVSQAFF.

The chain employs TRBV29-1 and TRBJ2-1; a weak D match, TRBD1 (5 bases). Germline CDR1 is SQVTM and CDR2 is ANQGSEA. The CDR3 loop spans 15 amino acids. Trimming took 4 bases from V and 7 from J, leaving 20 bases between them. CDR3 in DNA: TGCAGCGTTGGGGGCTCTGGGGCGTGGCTAAATGAGCAGTTCTTC. Translation: CSVGGSGAWLNEQFF.

V is TRBV7-6 and J is TRBJ2-3; 14 bases are a match to TRBD2. The CDR3 runs 18 residues. The germline V gene encodes CDR1 SGHVS and CDR2 FNYEAQ. J was trimmed by 4 bases and V by 5 bases; bases with no gene match: 11. In nucleotides, the CDR3 is TGTGCCAGCAGCCTAACGACTAGCGGGGGGGTGTATCCAGATACGCAGTATTTT. It encodes CASSLTTSGGVYPDTQYF.

The chain is built from TRBV6-1 and TRBJ1-1, with TRBD1 as a possible D gene (6 bases). Germline V gene sequence: CDR1 MNHNS, CDR2 SASEGT. The V end was cut by 3 bases, the J end by 6 bases, with 11 bases between. CDR3 length: 13 amino acids. CDR3 nucleotide sequence: TGTGCCAGCAGTGAGGCACAGGGAGCTGAAGCTTTCTTT. Amino acid sequence: CASSEAQGAEAFF.

The chain has TRBV7-2 and TRBJ2-7; 9 bases agree with TRBD1. V shed 5 bases, J shed 5 bases, and the junction held 7 bases outside the gene matches. This CDR3 is 14 amino acids long. The V gene's germline CDR1 is SGHTA and CDR2 FQGNSA. In nucleotides, the CDR3 is TGTGCCAGCAGCCAAGACAGGGGGAAAAACGAGCAGTACTTC. It is translated as CASSQDRGKNEQYF.

The rearrangement joins TRBV5-1 to TRBJ2-3; D ambiguous. This CDR3 is built from 16 residues. V was pared by 5 bases and J by 0 bases, with 16 bases between. CDR1 and CDR2 from the germline V gene are SGHRS and YFSETQ. CDR3 DNA: TGCGCCAGCAGTATTGGCCGAGACACTAGCACAGATACGCAGTATTTT. It specifies CASSIGRDTSTDTQYF.